This T cell receptor (beta chain) is from a study of somatic mutations in cytotoxic T cells in rheumatoid arthritis. Trimming pared 4 bases from V and 6 bases from J, leaving 12 bases between. Germline CDR1 is MNHEY and CDR2 is SMNVEV (reference sequence). The CDR3 extends over 14 amino acids. Repertoires were generated with immunoSEQ multiplex PCR, while TCRdb's copy carries only in-frame clones and drops some. The table has around 19,000 clones, almost 85% seen once; the top ten hold about 9%. The TCR originated in an adult with rheumatoid arthritis. This sequence joins TRBV27 and TRBJ2-2; D may be TRBD2 (6 bases). The sequencing sample was made of CD8+ T cells sorted from blood. In DNA, the CDR3 is TGTGCCAGCAGTTCACCGACGGGGGCCGGGGAGCTGTTTTTT. Translation: CASSSPTGAGELFF.